Following are 25 T cell receptor beta chains from one sample sequenced in a study of T cell responses to AZD1222 COVID-19 vaccine. Only in-frame clones appear in the TCRdb table, and some are missing; sequencing was by immunoSEQ multiplex PCR. This table has under 130,000 clones, around 76% appearing once. The sequences come from peripheral blood, collected on day 0 of AZD1222 vaccination. These receptors were collected from an adult in good health.

A remark on this clone: The junction shows a germline mismatch at one end, possibly a read error. The V call is TRBV7-7, the J call TRBJ2-5; TRBD2 matches at 9 bases. The CDR3 is 13 amino acids. Germline V gene lookup returns CDR1 SSHAT and CDR2 FNYEAQ (reference sequence). The chain's CDR3 is CASSGRPQETQYF. CDR3 DNA: TGTGCTAGCAGCGGGAGGCCACAAGAGACCCAGTACTTC.

The V call is TRBV7-8, the J call TRBJ2-7; 7 nucleotides agree with TRBD1. CDR3 length equals 13 residues. With V trimmed by 4 bases and J by 2 bases, 2 bases remained unmatched. Per germline, CDR1 SGHVS and CDR2 FQNEAQ. CDR3 in DNA: TGTGCCAGCAGCTGGACAGGTCCCTACGAGCAGTACTTC. It codes for CASSWTGPYEQYF.

The chain has TRBV5-4 and TRBJ1-4, with TRBD1 as a possible D gene (6 bases). V lost 4 bases to trimming and J lost 8 bases, with 15 bases between them. This CDR3 spans 14 amino acids. Per germline, CDR1 SGHNT and CDR2 YYREEE (reference sequence). In nucleotides, the CDR3 is TGTGCCAGCAGCCCCCCAGGGGAGGTGGAAAAACTGTTTTTT. The encoded protein is CASSPPGEVEKLFF.

The V gene is TRBV6-6, the J gene TRBJ1-6; no clear D. The CDR3 totals 15 residues. V lost 5 bases and J lost 2, with 10 bases in between. From germline, CDR1 is MNHNY and CDR2 SVGAGI (reference sequence). The CDR3 sequence: CASSVRSTYNSPLHF. The CDR3 DNA reads as TGTGCCAGCAGTGTACGGAGCACCTATAATTCACCCCTCCACTTT.

This clone was observed once. The J gene is TRBJ1-5, the V gene TRBV30; D perhaps matches TRBD1 (6 bases). The length of the CDR3 is 17 residues. Germline assignment: CDR1 GTSNPN and CDR2 SVGIG (reference sequence). V dropped 3 bases and J dropped 4 bases, with 22 bases sitting between them. The CDR3 DNA is TGTGCCTGGAGCGGAGGGATAGGGGGAGGGGGGAATCAGCCCCAGCATTTT. Its protein product is CAWSGGIGGGGNQPQHF.

This chain links TRBV11-2 with TRBJ2-7; 9 bases line up with TRBD1. The CDR3 has 16 amino acids. The trim removed 4 bases at V and 5 bases at J, leaving 12 bases unmatched. Germline lookup yields CDR1 SGHAT and CDR2 FQNNGV. This CDR3 reads CASSSLAGQGVHEQYF. The CDR3 DNA sequence: TGTGCCAGCAGCTCGCTGGCGGGACAGGGAGTCCACGAGCAGTACTTC.

The rearrangement joins TRBV5-4 to TRBJ2-3, with no clear D. V dropped 5 bases and J dropped 2 bases, with 6 bases sitting between them. The germline V gene encodes CDR1 SGHNT and CDR2 YYREEE (reference sequence). This CDR3 spans 12 amino acids. CDR3 sequence (DNA): TGTGCCAGCAGTTACGACACAGATACGCAGTATTTT. Its translation: CASSYDTDTQYF.

This chain links TRBV3-1 (or the pseudogene TRBV3-2) with TRBJ2-2, with D perhaps given as TRBD1 or TRBD2 (5 bases each). V gave up 3 bases and J gave up 5 bases, with 10 bases separating them. Germline assignment: CDR1 LGHDT and CDR2 YNNKEL (reference sequence). This CDR3 has 14 amino acids. In DNA form, the CDR3 reads TGTGCCAGCAGCCAGCTGGGGACGACCGGGGAGCTGTTTTTT. Amino acids: CASSQLGTTGELFF.

This clone was found once. The CDR3 spells CASSDLRGTAPYEQYF. CDR3 nucleotides: TGCGCCAGCAGTGACCTGAGGGGAACAGCTCCCTACGAGCAGTACTTC. V gene TRBV10-1 combines with J gene TRBJ2-7, with D perhaps given as TRBD1 or TRBD2 (5 bases each). V was cut by 3 bases and J by 2 bases, with 17 bases left in between. This CDR3 has 16 amino acids. CDR1 is WNHNN, CDR2 SYGVQD, per germline (reference sequence).

This rearrangement joins TRBV7-2 to TRBJ1-2; D unclear. The germline V gene encodes CDR1 SGHTA and CDR2 FQGNSA. Between the trimmed V and J ends, which lost 0 bases and 8 bases, there was a span of 13 bases. This CDR3 comprises 14 residues. The DNA for the CDR3 is TGTGCCAGCAGCTTAGCGCTCTTTACCAGCGGCTACACCTTC. Its translation is CASSLALFTSGYTF.

J is TRBJ2-7 and V is TRBV5-6; 8 bases agree with TRBD1. J was trimmed by 3 bases and V by 4 bases; bases with no gene match: 3. This CDR3 spans 13 amino acids. In germline, CDR1 is SGHDT, CDR2 YYEEEE. The CDR3 region is CASSKGQDYEQYF. The DNA of the CDR3 is TGTGCCAGCAGCAAGGGACAGGACTACGAGCAGTACTTC.

The chain combines TRBV19 with TRBJ1-4; D remains ambiguous. Germline CDR1 reads LNHDA; CDR2 reads SQIVND (reference sequence). Trimming took off 4 bases at V and 0 bases at J, with 6 bases between the two ends. The CDR3 runs 14 residues. The CDR3 loop reads CASSRGPTNEKLFF. The CDR3 DNA follows: TGTGCCAGTAGTAGAGGCCCAACTAATGAAAAACTGTTTTTT.

This chain connects TRBV6-5 to TRBJ2-7; 7 bases match TRBD1. V trimming: 2 bases; J trimming: 3 bases; junction bases outside the gene matches: 4. CDR1 is MNHEY, CDR2 SVGAGI, per germline. The CDR3 runs to 14 residues. CDR3 nucleotide sequence: TGTGCCAGCAGTTACCGGGCAGGGGGCTACGAGCAGTACTTC. Amino acid sequence: CASSYRAGGYEQYF.

This clone has a single count. The chain has TRBV6-1 and TRBJ1-2; 10 nucleotides agree with TRBD1. The V segment lost 3 bases and the J segment 3 bases; nucleotides outside the gene matches: 4. The CDR3 runs to 15 residues. Germline CDR1 MNHNS, CDR2 SASEGT. Here the CDR3 reads CASSEPGTGDYGYTF. The CDR3 bases are TGTGCCAGCAGTGAGCCCGGGACAGGGGACTATGGCTACACCTTC.

This rearrangement joins TRBV11-2 to TRBJ1-2; the D gene is possibly TRBD1 (6 bases). CDR1 SGHAT and CDR2 FQNNGV come from the germline V gene. This CDR3 is built from 15 residues. V was clipped by 6 bases and J by 4 bases, with 18 bases between them. CDR3 sequence reads: CASSSYRVLSYGYTF. The CDR3 DNA is TGTGCCAGCAGTTCCTACAGGGTCCTGTCCTATGGCTACACCTTC.

The rearrangement joins TRBV27 to TRBJ1-5; a weak D match, TRBD1 (5 bases). Trimming left V 8 bases short and J 3 bases short, with 11 bases between. In germline, CDR1 is MNHEY, CDR2 SMNVEV (reference sequence). The CDR3 has 13 residues. The CDR3 nucleotides are TGTGCCAGCCGGGGGGGGAACAATCAGCCCCAGCATTTT. It is translated as CASRGGNNQPQHF.

The chain is built from TRBV14 and TRBJ2-3, with D perhaps matching TRBD1 (7 bases). The CDR3 consists of 16 residues. Germline assignment: CDR1 SGHDN and CDR2 FVKESK. Trimming removed 3 bases from V and 4 bases from J, with 17 bases in between. The chain's CDR3 is CASSHGIPGGPDTQYF. The CDR3 coding sequence is TGTGCCAGCAGCCACGGAATCCCAGGGGGGCCAGATACGCAGTATTTT.

The V call is TRBV6-2 or TRBV6-3, the J call TRBJ1-2, with D perhaps TRBD1 (5 bases). Germline V CDR1 and CDR2: MNHEY, SVGEGT. Trimming shortened V by 6 bases and J by 5 bases, and 10 bases separated the two germline ends. This CDR3 spans 12 amino acids. The CDR3 bases are TGTGCCAGCAGCTTACCAGGGTATGGCTACACCTTC. Translating it yields CASSLPGYGYTF.

V is TRBV6-5 and J is TRBJ2-2, with 10 bases aligning to TRBD2. Germline loops: CDR1 MNHEY, CDR2 SVGAGI. The J segment lost 6 bases and the V segment lost 4 bases, leaving 2 bases of the junction unmatched. The CDR3 covers 14 residues. The CDR3 sequence is CASSLGLAAGELFF. For the CDR3, the DNA is TGTGCCAGCAGTTTAGGACTAGCGGCCGGGGAGCTGTTTTTT.

The chain links TRBV7-2 to TRBJ1-1; D is unresolved. The CDR3 spans 16 residues. V lost 5 bases, J lost 1 base, and 17 bases lay in between. The germline gives CDR1 SGHTA, CDR2 FQGNSA. Here the CDR3 reads CASSPAQSLQNTEAFF. The DNA for the CDR3 is TGTGCCAGCAGCCCTGCACAGTCCCTCCAGAACACTGAAGCTTTCTTT.

This chain joins TRBV7-8 and TRBJ2-3; D ambiguous. V was cut by 5 bases and J by 1 base, with 10 bases left in between. The germline gives CDR1 SGHVS, CDR2 FQNEAQ. This CDR3 spans 14 amino acids. The CDR3 sequence: CASSPSGGTDTQYF. The CDR3 DNA reads as TGTGCCAGCAGCCCGAGTGGGGGCACAGATACGCAGTATTTT.

The V gene is TRBV2, the J gene TRBJ1-2; 7 positions match TRBD1. Germline lookup yields CDR1 SNHLY and CDR2 FYNNEI. The CDR3 extends over 13 amino acids. Germline trimming cut 8 bases from V and 5 bases from J; bases unmatched to any gene: 8. The CDR3 loop is CASAPGTDYGYTF. The CDR3 DNA follows: TGTGCCAGCGCACCAGGGACAGATTATGGCTACACCTTC.

The genes are TRBV5-4 and TRBJ1-2; 9 bases are shared with TRBD1. J was trimmed by 3 bases and V by 5 bases; bases with no gene match: 2. Germline values: CDR1 SGHNT, CDR2 YYREEE (reference sequence). The CDR3 totals 13 residues. CDR3 bases: TGTGCCAGCAGGAGGGACAGGGACTATGGCTACACCTTC. The encoded protein is CASRRDRDYGYTF.

The V and J genes are TRBV4-2 and TRBJ1-3; possible D gene TRBD1, 6 bases. Germline CDR1 is LGHNA and CDR2 is YNFKEQ. The CDR3 extends over 16 amino acids. Trimming removed 1 base from V and 0 bases from J, with 10 bases in between. CDR3: CASSQGQASSGNTIYF. For the CDR3, the DNA is TGTGCCAGCAGCCAAGGACAGGCTAGCTCTGGAAACACCATATATTTT.

This clone was seen more than once but under ten times. The chain is built from TRBV5-4 and TRBJ1-1; 9 nucleotides match TRBD1. V shed 0 bases and J 1 base; nucleotides not matched to a gene: 1. The CDR3 has 15 amino acids. The germline V gene encodes CDR1 SGHNT and CDR2 YYREEE (reference sequence). The CDR3 reads CASSLGTGENTEAFF. The CDR3 coding sequence is TGTGCCAGCAGCTTGGGGACAGGGGAGAACACTGAAGCTTTCTTT.